This T cell receptor (beta chain) was recovered during a study of cytomegalovirus exposure and HLA in healthy donors. Amplification used 60 Vbeta primers and 13 Jbeta primers. The repertoire was sequenced with immunoSEQ multiplex PCR; TCRdb's copy has only in-frame clones and lacks some. The sample contains 250,000 or so clones, nearly 95% of which appear only once. Healthy donors of bone marrow made up the group. Sequencing input: PBMCs. This clonotype originated in a girl under 10 years old in good health and CMV-seronegative.

The DNA of the CDR3 is TGTGCCAGCAGCGTAGCTGGCAGACTCACCGGGGAGCTGTTTTTT. As protein: CASSVAGRLTGELFF. This chain uses TRBV9 with TRBJ2-2; D remains ambiguous. The CDR3 is 15 residues long. With 0 bases removed from V and 4 bases from J, the gap between germline ends came to 10 bases. From germline, CDR1 is SGDLS and CDR2 YYNGEE.